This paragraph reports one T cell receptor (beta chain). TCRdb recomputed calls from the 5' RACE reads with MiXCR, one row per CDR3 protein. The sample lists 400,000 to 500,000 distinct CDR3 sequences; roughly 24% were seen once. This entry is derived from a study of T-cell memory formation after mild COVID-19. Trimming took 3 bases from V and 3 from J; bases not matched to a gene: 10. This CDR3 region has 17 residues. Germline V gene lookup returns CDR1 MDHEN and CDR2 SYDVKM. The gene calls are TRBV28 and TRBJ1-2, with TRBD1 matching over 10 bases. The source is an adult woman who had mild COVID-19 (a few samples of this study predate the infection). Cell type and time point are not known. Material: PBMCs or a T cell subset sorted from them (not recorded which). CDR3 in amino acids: CASSFYPDGQGDYGYTF. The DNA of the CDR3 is TGTGCCAGCAGTTTCTACCCCGATGGACAGGGGGACTATGGCTACACCTTC.